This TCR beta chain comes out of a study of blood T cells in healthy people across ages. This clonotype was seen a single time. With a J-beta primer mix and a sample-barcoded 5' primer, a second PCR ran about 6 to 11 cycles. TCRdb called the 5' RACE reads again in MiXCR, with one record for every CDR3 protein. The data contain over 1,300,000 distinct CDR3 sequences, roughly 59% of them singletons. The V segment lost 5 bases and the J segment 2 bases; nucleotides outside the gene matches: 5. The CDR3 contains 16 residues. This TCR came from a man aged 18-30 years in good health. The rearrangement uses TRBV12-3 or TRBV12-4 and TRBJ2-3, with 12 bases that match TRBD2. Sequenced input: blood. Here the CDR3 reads CASSHRLAGATDTQYF. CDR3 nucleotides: TGTGCCAGCAGTCATAGACTAGCGGGAGCCACAGATACGCAGTATTTT.